This T cell receptor (beta chain) was captured in a study of lymphopenia after photon versus proton radiotherapy. General observations from the study: Post-nadir TCR diversity decline inversely tracked overall survival among those who died. Survival link was tested only in deceased patients; proton benefit remains a possibility. Relative stability marked proton patients; photon patients lost diversity and naive cells.

Here immunoSEQ multiplex PCR was the method, and the copy in TCRdb shows in-frame clones only, minus some. The sample has around 62,000 clones, approximately 84% seen once. Germline trimming cut 0 bases from V and 8 bases from J; bases unmatched to any gene: 14. Germline V gene data show CDR1 as SGDLS and CDR2 as YYNGEE. The CDR3 has 18 residues. In regard to this clone: Its antigen is unidentified.

The sequence came from a man aged 60 to 69 with pancreatic cancer. The sample here was peripheral blood, taken from a patient treated with proton-based radiotherapy. This rearrangement joins TRBV9 to TRBJ2-4; 10 bases fit TRBD2. Here the CDR3 reads CASSVAEGAGGRGDIQYF. Written as DNA, the CDR3 is TGTGCCAGCAGCGTAGCTGAAGGAGCGGGAGGGAGAGGAGACATTCAGTACTTC.